This T cell receptor (beta chain) derives from a study of cytomegalovirus exposure and HLA in healthy donors. Donors likely had unrecorded immune exposures despite being nominally healthy when sampled. The sample holds one count of this clone. Use of 60 Vbeta and 13 Jbeta primers characterized the PCR. The protocol was immunoSEQ multiplex PCR, while the TCRdb copy is restricted to in-frame clones and leaves out a portion. The data contain over 100,000 clones, nearly 65% of them seen just once; the ten biggest clones take up 9% to 10%. This TCR was recovered from a middle-aged man in good health and CMV-seropositive. The sequenced sample was PBMCs.

The chain's CDR3 is CASSVEPRGRGGNEQFF. The DNA of the CDR3 is TGTGCCAGCAGCGTAGAACCCCGAGGGAGAGGGGGCAATGAGCAGTTCTTC. The V call is TRBV9, the J call TRBJ2-1; D is possibly TRBD1 (6 bases). Trimming removed 0 bases from V and 6 bases from J, with 19 bases in between. The CDR3 runs to 17 residues. CDR1 and CDR2 from the germline V gene are SGDLS and YYNGEE.